This TCR beta chain was obtained from a study of T cell changes during pregnancy in multiple sclerosis. In germline, CDR1 is MNHEY, CDR2 SVGAGI. Trimming took 4 bases from V and 3 from J, leaving 13 bases between them. This CDR3 comprises 15 residues. TCRdb's table, derived via immunoSEQ multiplex PCR, lists solely in-frame clones and lacks some. The table records about 55,000 clones, approximately 90% of them present only once. The sequencing here drew on CD4+ T cells from peripheral blood mononuclear cells, taken in the first trimester of pregnancy. This chain uses TRBV6-5 with TRBJ1-5; perhaps TRBD1 as D (5 bases). The TCR was taken from a female donor with multiple sclerosis, enrolled in a pregnancy study. CDR3 in amino acids: CASSSYGGFNQPQHF. DNA of the CDR3: TGTGCCAGCAGTTCATACGGGGGTTTCAATCAGCCCCAGCATTTT.